This T cell receptor beta chain is drawn from a study of long-term antiretroviral therapy in people with HIV. Every participant gave one or more pre-ART and two or more post-ART PBMC samples. Researchers report immunoSEQ v3.0 was run at survey level. Assay: immunoSEQ multiplex PCR; the TCRdb copy retains only in-frame clones and omits some. The table records 30,000 to 50,000 clones, about 85% of them present only once. The CDR3 is 14 residues long. With 0 bases removed from V and 11 bases from J, the gap between germline ends came to 16 bases. Germline CDR1 KGHSH, CDR2 LQKENI. The clonotype was recovered from a woman aged 50 to 65 with HIV. This chain joins TRBV18 and TRBJ1-1; the D is unclear. The sequences come from unsorted PBMCs, collected 3.1 years after starting antiretroviral therapy. The CDR3 DNA is TGTGCCAGCTCACCACCGATCGGGATTGCCACGGCTTTCTTT. Translated, it gives CASSPPIGIATAFF. Using reference TRBV18 and TRBJ1-1 for the parts outside the CDR3, the full variable domain is NAGVMQNPRHLVRRRGQEARLRCSPMKGHSHVYWYRQLPEEGLKFMVYLQKENIIDESGMPKERFSAEFPKEGPSILRIQQVVRGDSAAYFCASSPPIGIATAFFGQGTRLTVV.